There are many counts of the clone carrying this TCR beta chain. What it recognizes is unknown. CDR3 length: 17 residues. After removal of 5 bases from V and 1 base from J, the junction contained 11 bases not matched to a gene. Per the germline V gene, CDR1 is MDHEN and CDR2 is SYDVKM. TCRdb used MiXCR to reprocess the 5' RACE reads, holding one entry per CDR3 protein. The table includes around 23,000 distinct CDR3 sequences, under 8% detected once. The sample belongs to a study of spatial heterogeneity in lung cancer. Study-wide background: Every unique TCR and UMI combination, on average, appeared more than ten times in raw reads.

Broader study findings: Tumor mutation counts were tracked by expanded intratumoral alpha and beta TCR counts.

The time point here: sample taken at primary tumor resection. J is TRBJ2-3 and V is TRBV28, with 8 positions matching TRBD1. This TCR derives from a male donor with early-stage non-small cell lung cancer. Sequenced here: lung tumor tissue, sampled at surgery. CDR3 sequence: CASSPPGQGAGTDTQYF. Here the CDR3 DNA reads TGTGCCAGCAGTCCACCTGGTCAGGGGGCAGGCACAGATACGCAGTATTTT.